The sequence of this T cell receptor (beta chain) was determined in a study of T cells after yellow fever vaccination. There are 13 residues in the CDR3. V dropped 3 bases and J dropped 4 bases, with 9 bases sitting between them. In this sample, this clonotype turned up many times. Its antigen is not identified. Study results and caveats: Reappearing after the booster were most of the clones from primary vaccination (less than 98% CD4, 85% to 90% CD8).

A single record per CDR3 protein comes from TCRdb applying MiXCR to the 5' RACE reads. The profile shows approximately 160,000 distinct CDR3 sequences, about 6.2% of them singletons. The chain is built from TRBV12-3 or TRBV12-4 and TRBJ2-5, with D uncertain. This sequence was found in a man between 18 and 29 years old who received the YFV17D yellow fever vaccine. Sequenced material: CD4+ T cells sorted from PBMCs, taken on the day of the first yellow fever vaccination. The CDR3 sequence: CASSLRQLETQYF. CDR3 coding DNA: TGTGCCAGCAGTTTGCGGCAGTTAGAGACCCAGTACTTC.